The entry that follows covers one T cell receptor beta chain sequence. Its cognate antigen is unknown. The entry originates in a study of cytomegalovirus exposure and HLA in healthy donors. Points from the study as a whole: In vitro assays verified that three CMV-associated chains recognized CMV antigens specifically.

CDR1 MDHEN and CDR2 SYDVKM come from the germline V gene. The CDR3 length is 11 residues. V lost 7 bases and J 4 bases, leaving 5 bases between the germline ends. PCR employed 60 Vbeta and 13 Jbeta primers. The table came from immunoSEQ multiplex PCR; TCRdb's copy has only in-frame clones and leaves some out. The data contain tens of thousands of clones, about 69% of them singletons. V is TRBV28 and J is TRBJ1-5; D is unclear. Sequencing input: PBMCs. This TCR came from a man aged 25 to 40 in good health and CMV-seropositive. Written as DNA, the CDR3 is TGTGCCAGCAAGAGTAATCAGCCCCAGCATTTT. It yields the protein CASKSNQPQHF.